Listed below are T cell receptor beta chains from one sample, sequenced in a study of OX40 agonist ivuxolimab in advanced cancers. Here immunoSEQ multiplex PCR was the method, and the copy in TCRdb shows in-frame clones only, minus some. The sample contains 45,000 to 55,000 clones, roughly 92% of which appear only once. The specimen comprised CD4+ or CD8+ T cells sorted from blood, sampled in a trial of the OX40 agonist ivuxolimab. The receptors were sampled from an adult with an advanced solid tumor such as melanoma, head and neck, liver or kidney cancer. The CDR3 runs from the conserved cysteine through the conserved F or W.

v_call cdr3_aa
TRBV4-2 CASSLTNAGNNEQFF
TRBV28 CASRPLYVGVGTEAFF
TRBV29-1 CSVEVSPNTEAFF
TRBV1 CTSSRRLAGTSFQQTQYF
TRBV7-2 CASSSLVGINTGELFF
TRBV30 CAWSVGGIGEQYF
TRBV2 CASILGLAEYNEQFF
TRBV2 CASQEDRAAQPQHF
TRBV7-9 CASNSQGANYGYTF
TRBV27 CASSLGTHPSTDTQYF
TRBV27 CASSLGALGYEQYF
TRBV7-9 CASSSPGLAGDEQYF
TRBV12-2 CASRLGGDSPHEQYF
TRBV7-9 CASSVGDSYNEQFF
TRBV27 CASHSGTSGSSETQYF
TRBV28 CASKEAGVAYEQYF
TRBV6-5 CASSYSNGASETQYF
TRBV19 CASSNLAGLTGELFF
TRBV28 CASSRGLAGGPSSPHEQYF
TRBV9 CASSVNDGGYNEQFF
TRBV10-3 CAISVWGVIAEQYF
TRBV27 CASSLDRSSYEQYF
TRBV6-5 CASSYVPGSYYEQYF
TRBV23-1 CASSAGTGADTQYF
TRBV4-1 CASSQAAGPPEQYF
TRBV5-4 CASSLVGVGGETQYF
TRBV15 CATSRETGTEAFF
TRBV2 CASSEIYGRGFDEQYF
TRBV27 CASSLALASNEQFF
TRBV21-1 CASSPKGTVGYTF
TRBV7-9 CASSSQGANNQPQHF
TRBV27 CASSINAPYEQYF
TRBV10-3 CAISELSSSYEQYF
TRBV7-6 CASSLGDEQYF
TRBV2 CASRTEDTQYF
TRBV2 CASSKAGGDEQFF
TRBV14 CASSQTGGTYEPYF
TRBV4-1 CASSQDEREPYEQYF
TRBV4-1 CASSQTTGSLWEPQHF
TRBV11-2 CASSTVSGRHEQYF
TRBV7-9 CASSQGTSGLSYNEQFF
TRBV25-1 CASRTSGSYEQYF
TRBV7-6 CASSIAGAEQFF
TRBV6-5 CASSPSGGRDYEQYF
TRBV9 CASSARPGAHPGELFF